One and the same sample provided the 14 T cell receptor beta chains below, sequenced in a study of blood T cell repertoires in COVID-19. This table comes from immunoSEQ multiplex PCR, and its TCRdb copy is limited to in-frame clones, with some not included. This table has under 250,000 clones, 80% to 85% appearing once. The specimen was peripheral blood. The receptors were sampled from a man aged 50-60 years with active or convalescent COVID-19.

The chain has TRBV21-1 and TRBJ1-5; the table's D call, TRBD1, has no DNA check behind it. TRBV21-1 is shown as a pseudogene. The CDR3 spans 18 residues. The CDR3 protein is CASSKVNPGQATGEPQHF. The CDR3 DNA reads TGTGCCAGCAGCAAAGTCAACCCGGGACAGGCAACGGGGGAGCCCCAGCATTTT.

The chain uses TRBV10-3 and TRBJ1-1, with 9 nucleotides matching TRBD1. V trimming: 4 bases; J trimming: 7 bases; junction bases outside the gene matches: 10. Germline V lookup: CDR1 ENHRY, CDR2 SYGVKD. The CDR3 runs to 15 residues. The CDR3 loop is CAISVQSQGAVEAFF. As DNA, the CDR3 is TGTGCCATCAGTGTACAATCACAGGGGGCGGTTGAAGCTTTCTTT.

The CDR3 reads CASSPRQGAEAFF. CDR3 nucleotide sequence: TGTGCCAGCAGCCCTAGACAGGGGGCTGAAGCTTTCTTT. The rearrangement joins TRBV28 to TRBJ1-1; TRBD1 matches 9 bases. Germline trimming cut 6 bases from V and 6 bases from J; bases unmatched to any gene: 5. This CDR3 contains 13 residues. Germline CDR1 is MDHEN and CDR2 is SYDVKM.

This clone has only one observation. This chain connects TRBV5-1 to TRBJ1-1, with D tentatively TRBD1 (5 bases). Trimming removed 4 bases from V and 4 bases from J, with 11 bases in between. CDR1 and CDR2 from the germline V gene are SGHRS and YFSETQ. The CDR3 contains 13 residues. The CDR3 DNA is TGCGCCAGCAGCGCCTTACAGGCCACTGAAGCTTTCTTT. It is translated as CASSALQATEAFF.

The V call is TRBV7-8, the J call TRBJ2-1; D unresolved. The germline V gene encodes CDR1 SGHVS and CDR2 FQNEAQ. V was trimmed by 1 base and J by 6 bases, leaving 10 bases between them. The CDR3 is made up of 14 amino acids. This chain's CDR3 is CASSLVGKSNEQFF. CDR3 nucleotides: TGTGCCAGCAGCTTAGTTGGCAAATCCAATGAGCAGTTCTTC.

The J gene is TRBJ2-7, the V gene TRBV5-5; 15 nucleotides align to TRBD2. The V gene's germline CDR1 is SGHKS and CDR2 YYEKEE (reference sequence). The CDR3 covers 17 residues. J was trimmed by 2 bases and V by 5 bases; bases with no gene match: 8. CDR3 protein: CASRFGTSGGPAYEQYF. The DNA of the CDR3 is TGTGCCAGCAGATTTGGGACTAGCGGGGGGCCAGCCTACGAGCAGTACTTC.

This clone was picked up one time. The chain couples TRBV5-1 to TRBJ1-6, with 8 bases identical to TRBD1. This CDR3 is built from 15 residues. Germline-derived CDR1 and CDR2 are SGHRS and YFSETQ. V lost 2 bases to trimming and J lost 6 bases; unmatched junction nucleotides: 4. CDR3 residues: CASSFRQGANSPLHF. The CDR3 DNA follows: TGCGCCAGCAGCTTTCGGCAGGGGGCTAATTCACCCCTCCACTTT.

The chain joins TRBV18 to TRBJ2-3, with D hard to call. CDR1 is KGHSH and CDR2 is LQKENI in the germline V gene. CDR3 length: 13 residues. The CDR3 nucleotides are TGTGCTACCGGTGGGCCTCGCACAGATACGCAGTATTTT. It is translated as CATGGPRTDTQYF.

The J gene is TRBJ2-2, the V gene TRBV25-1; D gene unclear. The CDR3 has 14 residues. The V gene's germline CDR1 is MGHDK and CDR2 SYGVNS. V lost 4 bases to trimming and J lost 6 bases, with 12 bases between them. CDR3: CASSALPVAGELFF. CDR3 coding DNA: TGTGCCAGCAGTGCTCTCCCGGTCGCCGGGGAGCTGTTTTTT. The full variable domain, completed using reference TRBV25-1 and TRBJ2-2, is EADIYQTPRYLVIGTGKKITLECSQTMGHDKMYWYQQDPGMELHLIHYSYGVNSTEKGDLSSESTVSRIRTEHFPLTLESARPSHTSQYLCASSALPVAGELFFGEGSRLTVL.

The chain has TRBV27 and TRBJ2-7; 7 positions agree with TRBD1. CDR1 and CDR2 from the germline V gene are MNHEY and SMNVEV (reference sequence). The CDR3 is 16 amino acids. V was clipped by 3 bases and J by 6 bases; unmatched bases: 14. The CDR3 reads CASSFSAGTDSLEQYF. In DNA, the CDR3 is TGTGCCAGCAGTTTCTCCGCCGGGACAGACAGTCTCGAGCAGTACTTC.

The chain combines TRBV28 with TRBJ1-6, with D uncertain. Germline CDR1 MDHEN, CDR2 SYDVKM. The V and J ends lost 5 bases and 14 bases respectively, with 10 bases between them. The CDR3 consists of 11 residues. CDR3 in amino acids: CASSQQSTLHF. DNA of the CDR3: TGTGCCAGCAGTCAACAGTCCACCCTCCACTTT.

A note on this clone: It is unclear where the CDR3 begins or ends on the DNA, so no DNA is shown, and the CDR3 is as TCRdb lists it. CDR3 residues: CASGLGTGHSTDTQYF. V usage is TRBV12-5 and J usage is TRBJ2-3; TRBD1 is taken as the D call from the table, unchecked against the DNA. The CDR3 totals 16 residues, both ends included. Germline V gene lookup returns CDR1 LGHNT and CDR2 FRNRAP.

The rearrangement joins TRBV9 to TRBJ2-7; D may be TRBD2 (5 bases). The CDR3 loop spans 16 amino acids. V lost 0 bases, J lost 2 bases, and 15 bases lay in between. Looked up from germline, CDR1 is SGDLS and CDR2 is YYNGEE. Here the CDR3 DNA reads TGTGCCAGCAGCGTAGGAGGGAGCGGACCCCCCTACGAGCAGTACTTC. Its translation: CASSVGGSGPPYEQYF.

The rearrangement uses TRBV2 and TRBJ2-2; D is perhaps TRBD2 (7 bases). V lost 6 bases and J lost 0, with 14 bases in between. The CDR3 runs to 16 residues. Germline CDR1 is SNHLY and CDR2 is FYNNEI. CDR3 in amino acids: CASSPLGGPNTGELFF. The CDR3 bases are TGTGCCAGCAGCCCGCTGGGGGGGCCGAACACCGGGGAGCTGTTTTTT.